The 9 T cell receptor beta chains in this list originate from one sample, sequenced in a study of T cell responses to AZD1222 COVID-19 vaccine (TCRdb year 2021). The sample's time point, from its label and the paper: baseline before first vaccination. The library was prepared using the immunoSEQ multiplex PCR assay. TCRdb provides this immuneACCESS table in a form limited to in-frame rearrangements. Some clones are lacking; in checked studies, under half of them reflect an unresolved V gene, and why the rest are absent is not known. The sample includes some 200,000 clones, with 93% observed a single time. The ten largest clones take up about 3.9% of the sample. The specimen comprised peripheral blood, sampled on day 0 of AZD1222 vaccination. These receptors came from an adult in good health.

The chain uses TRBV27 and TRBJ2-1; D is unclear. This CDR3 is 13 amino acids long. Trimming pared 5 bases from V and 5 bases from J, leaving 10 bases between. Germline values: CDR1 MNHEY, CDR2 SMNVEV (reference sequence). The CDR3 region is CASSSGWNNEQFF. In DNA, the CDR3 is TGTGCCAGCAGTAGTGGTTGGAACAATGAGCAGTTCTTC.

The chain recombines TRBV7-9 with TRBJ2-1; TRBD2 might be the D (6 bases). Germline V gene lookup returns CDR1 SEHNR and CDR2 FQNEAQ (reference sequence). Deletions cut 5 bases from V and 4 bases from J, with 15 bases between. CDR3 length: 15 residues. CDR3 residues: CASSPGTLAYNEQFF. The CDR3 bases are TGTGCCAGCAGCCCCGGGACCCTAGCGTACAATGAGCAGTTCTTC.

V gene TRBV10-2 combines with J gene TRBJ2-7; TRBD2 might be the D (5 bases). The V and J ends lost 6 bases and 3 bases respectively, with 15 bases between them. The CDR3 extends over 14 amino acids. Germline-derived CDR1 and CDR2 are WSHSY and SAAADI. CDR3 region: CASRTSGFVYEQYF. As DNA, the CDR3 is TGCGCCAGCAGAACCTCGGGGTTCGTCTACGAGCAGTACTTC.

The rearrangement joins TRBV7-9 to TRBJ1-1, with TRBD1 as a possible D gene (5 bases). V was clipped by 3 bases and J by 5 bases, with 10 bases between them. The CDR3 runs 13 residues. Germline loops: CDR1 SEHNR, CDR2 FQNEAQ (reference sequence). CDR3 sequence (DNA): TGTGCCAGCAGCTTTGGGGGATGGACTGAAGCTTTCTTT. Amino acids: CASSFGGWTEAFF.

The chain recombines TRBV7-9 with TRBJ2-3; D is uncertain. The germline CDR1 and CDR2 sequences are SEHNR and FQNEAQ (reference sequence). V shed 1 base and J shed 2 bases, with 10 bases lying between them. The CDR3 totals 15 residues. CDR3 in amino acids: CASSLGWAHTDTQYF. Written as DNA, the CDR3 is TGTGCCAGCAGCTTAGGGTGGGCCCACACAGATACGCAGTATTTT.

V gene TRBV5-6 combines with J gene TRBJ1-6; no clear D gene. The CDR3 is 12 residues long. Germline V gene data show CDR1 as SGHDT and CDR2 as YYEEEE. The V and J ends lost 5 bases and 6 bases respectively, with 6 bases between them. As DNA, the CDR3 is TGTGCCAGCAGTTCCGGTAATTCACCCCTCCACTTT. It translates to CASSSGNSPLHF. Combining the CDR3 with reference TRBV5-6 and TRBJ1-6 gives the whole variable domain DAGVTQSPTHLIKTRGQQVTLRCSPKSGHDTVSWYQQALGQGPQFIFQYYEEEERQRGNFPDRFSGHQFPNYSSELNVNALLLGDSALYLCASSSGNSPLHFGNGTRLTVT.

In its sample, this clone was seen once. The rearrangement joins TRBV5-1 to TRBJ2-2; D call uncertain. Germline assignment: CDR1 SGHRS and CDR2 YFSETQ. V lost 4 bases and J lost 3, with 10 bases in between. The CDR3 sequence is 14 residues long. CDR3 sequence reads: CASSVSPYTGELFF. CDR3 bases: TGCGCCAGCAGCGTATCCCCATACACCGGGGAGCTGTTTTTT.

The chain links TRBV11-2 to TRBJ2-3; 10 nucleotides line up with TRBD2. The germline gives CDR1 SGHAT, CDR2 FQNNGV. J was trimmed by 8 bases and V by 5 bases; bases with no gene match: 19. The CDR3 totals 18 residues. This CDR3 reads CASSQRSSGSDRNGTQYF. CDR3 DNA sequence: TGTGCCAGCAGCCAAAGATCTAGCGGGAGTGATAGAAATGGTACGCAGTATTTT.

V is TRBV28 and J is TRBJ2-4, with D possibly being TRBD1 or TRBD2 (7 bases each). Per the germline V gene, CDR1 is MDHEN and CDR2 is SYDVKM. This CDR3 contains 15 residues. V gave up 7 bases and J gave up 11 bases, with 24 bases separating them. The CDR3 DNA reads as TGTGCCAGCACCTATTCGGCCTCACCAGGGGGGGTTCAGTACTTC. It specifies CASTYSASPGGVQYF.